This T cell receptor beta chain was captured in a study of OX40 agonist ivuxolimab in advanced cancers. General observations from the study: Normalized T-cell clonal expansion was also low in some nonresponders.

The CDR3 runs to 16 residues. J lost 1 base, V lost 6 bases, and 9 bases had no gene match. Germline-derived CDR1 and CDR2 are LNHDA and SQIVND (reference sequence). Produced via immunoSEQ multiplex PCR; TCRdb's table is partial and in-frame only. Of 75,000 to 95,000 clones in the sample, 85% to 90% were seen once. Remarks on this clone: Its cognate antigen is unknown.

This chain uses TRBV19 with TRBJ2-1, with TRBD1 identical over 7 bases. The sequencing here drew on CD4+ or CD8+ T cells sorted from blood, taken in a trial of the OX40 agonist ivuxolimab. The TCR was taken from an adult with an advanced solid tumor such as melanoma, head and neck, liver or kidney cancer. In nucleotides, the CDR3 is TGTGCCAGTAGGACTACAGGGGTAGCGTCCTACAATGAGCAGTTCTTC. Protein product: CASRTTGVASYNEQFF.